What follows describes a single T cell receptor beta chain. Its antigen is unknown. With 0 bases removed from V and 8 bases from J, the gap between germline ends came to 10 bases. Germline loops: CDR1 MGHDK, CDR2 SYGVNS. This CDR3 spans 13 amino acids. This sample is part of a study of T-cell reconstitution after alpha-beta-depleted transplantation in children. General study findings and limits: By about two months after transplant, alpha-beta T cells reportedly arose from several hundred graft clones that had expanded. The main origin of T-cell counts and diversity one year after transplant was newly produced T cells. TCRbeta diversity was high at day 60 in some patients (a result of surviving recipient T cells and thymic progenitors).

A TCRbeta library incorporating unique molecular identifiers was prepared. TCRdb called the PCR reads again in MiXCR, with one record for every CDR3 protein. The table records approximately 130,000 distinct CDR3 sequences, roughly 10% of them present only once. Sample: PBMCs, mostly from graft donor cells, taken 180 days after TCRalphabeta/CD19-depleted stem cell transplant. The origin of this receptor is a girl under three years old who had a stem cell transplant for combined immunodeficiency, so the T cells may come from the graft donor. The chain is built from TRBV25-1 and TRBJ1-1; D remains ambiguous. CDR3 nucleotides: TGTGCCAGCAGTGAATATGAGGGCGCCGAAGCTTTCTTT. Amino acid sequence: CASSEYEGAEAFF.